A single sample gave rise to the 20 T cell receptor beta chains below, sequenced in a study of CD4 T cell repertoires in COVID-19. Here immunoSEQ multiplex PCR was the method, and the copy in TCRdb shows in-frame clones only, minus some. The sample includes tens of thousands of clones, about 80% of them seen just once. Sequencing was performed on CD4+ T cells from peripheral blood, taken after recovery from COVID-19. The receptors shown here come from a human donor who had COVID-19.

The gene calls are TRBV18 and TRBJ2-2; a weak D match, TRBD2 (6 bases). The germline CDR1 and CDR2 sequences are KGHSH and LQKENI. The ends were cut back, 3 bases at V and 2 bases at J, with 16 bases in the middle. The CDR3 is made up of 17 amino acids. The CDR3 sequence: CASSPLRAGINTGELFF. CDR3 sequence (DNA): TGTGCCAGCTCACCCTTGAGGGCGGGGATAAACACCGGGGAGCTGTTTTTT.

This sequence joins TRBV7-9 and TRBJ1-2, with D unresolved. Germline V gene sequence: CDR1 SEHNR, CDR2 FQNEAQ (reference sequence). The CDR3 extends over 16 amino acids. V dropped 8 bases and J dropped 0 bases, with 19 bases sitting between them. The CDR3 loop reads CASGPRTVLANYGYTF. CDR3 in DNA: TGTGCCAGCGGACCACGGACGGTCCTAGCTAACTATGGCTACACCTTC.

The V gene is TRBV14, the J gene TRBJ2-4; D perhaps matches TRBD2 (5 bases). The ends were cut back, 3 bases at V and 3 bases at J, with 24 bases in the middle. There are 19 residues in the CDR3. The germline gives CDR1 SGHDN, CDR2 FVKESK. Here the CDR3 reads CASSQDGGEGLWGKNIQYF. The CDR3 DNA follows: TGTGCCAGCAGCCAGGACGGCGGAGAGGGCCTTTGGGGCAAAAACATTCAGTACTTC.

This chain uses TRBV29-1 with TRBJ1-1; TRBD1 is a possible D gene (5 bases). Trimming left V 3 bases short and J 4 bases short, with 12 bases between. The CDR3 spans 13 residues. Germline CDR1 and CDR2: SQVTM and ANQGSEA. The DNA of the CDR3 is TGCAGCGTTGATATAGGGGATACCACTGAAGCTTTCTTT. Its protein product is CSVDIGDTTEAFF.

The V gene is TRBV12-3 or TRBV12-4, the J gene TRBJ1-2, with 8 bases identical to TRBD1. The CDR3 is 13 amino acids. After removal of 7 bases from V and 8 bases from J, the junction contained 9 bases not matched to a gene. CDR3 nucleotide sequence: TGTGCCAGCACCCCCGGACAGGGCCAGGGCTACACCTTC. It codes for CASTPGQGQGYTF.

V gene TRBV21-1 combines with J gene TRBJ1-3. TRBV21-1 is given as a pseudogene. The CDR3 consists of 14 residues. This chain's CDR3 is CASNQGWAGNTIYF. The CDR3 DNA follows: TGTGCCAGCAACCAAGGGTGGGCTGGAAACACCATATATTTT.

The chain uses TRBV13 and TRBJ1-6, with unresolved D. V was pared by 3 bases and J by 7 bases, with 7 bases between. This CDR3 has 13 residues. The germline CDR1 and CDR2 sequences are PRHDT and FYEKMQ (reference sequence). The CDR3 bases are TGTGCCAGCAGCTTGAGGGAAAATTCACCCCTCCACTTT. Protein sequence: CASSLRENSPLHF.

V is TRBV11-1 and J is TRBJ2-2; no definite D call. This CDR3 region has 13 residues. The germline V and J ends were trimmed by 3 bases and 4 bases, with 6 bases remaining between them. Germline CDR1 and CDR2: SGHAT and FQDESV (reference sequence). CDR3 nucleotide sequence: TGTGCCAGCAGCTTCAGGTTCACCGGGGAGCTGTTTTTT. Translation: CASSFRFTGELFF.

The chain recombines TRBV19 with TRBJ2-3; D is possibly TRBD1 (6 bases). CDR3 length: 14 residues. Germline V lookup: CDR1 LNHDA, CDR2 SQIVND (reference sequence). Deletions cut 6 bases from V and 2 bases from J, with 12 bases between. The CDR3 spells CASRLAGVTDTQYF. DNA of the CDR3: TGTGCCAGTAGACTGGCAGGGGTCACAGATACGCAGTATTTT. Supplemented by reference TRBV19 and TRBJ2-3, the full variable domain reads DGGITQSPKYLFRKEGQNVTLSCEQNLNHDAMYWYRQDPGQGLRLIYYSQIVNDFQKGDIAEGYSVSREKKESFPLTVTSAQKNPTAFYLCASRLAGVTDTQYFGPGTRLTVL.

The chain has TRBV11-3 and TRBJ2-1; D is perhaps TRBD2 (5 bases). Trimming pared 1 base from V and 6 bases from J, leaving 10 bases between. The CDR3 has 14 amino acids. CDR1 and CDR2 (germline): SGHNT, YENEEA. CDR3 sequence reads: CASSLGGAVNEQFF. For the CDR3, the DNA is TGTGCCAGCAGCTTAGGAGGAGCGGTCAATGAGCAGTTCTTC.

CDR3 sequence (DNA): TGCAGCGCCAGCGGTTCAGCCAACACTGAAGCTTTCTTT. Translation: CSASGSANTEAFF. The J gene is TRBJ1-1, the V gene TRBV29-1; no definite D call. V lost 7 bases, J lost 2 bases, and 14 bases lay in between. Germline V gene sequence: CDR1 SQVTM, CDR2 ANQGSEA. This CDR3 spans 13 amino acids.

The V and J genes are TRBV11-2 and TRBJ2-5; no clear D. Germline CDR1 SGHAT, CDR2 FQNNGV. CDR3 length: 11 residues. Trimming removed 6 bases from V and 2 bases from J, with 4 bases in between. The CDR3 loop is CASRSQETQYF. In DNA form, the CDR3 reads TGTGCCAGCAGATCTCAAGAGACCCAGTACTTC.

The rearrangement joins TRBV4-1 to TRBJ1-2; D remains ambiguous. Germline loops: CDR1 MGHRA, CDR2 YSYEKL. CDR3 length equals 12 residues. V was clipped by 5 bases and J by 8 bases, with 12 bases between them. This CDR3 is CASSSPREGYTF. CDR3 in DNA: TGCGCCAGCAGCTCCCCGAGGGAAGGCTACACCTTC.

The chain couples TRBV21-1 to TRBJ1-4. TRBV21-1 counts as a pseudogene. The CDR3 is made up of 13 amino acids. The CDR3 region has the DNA TGTGCCAGCAGCAAACGCATTACCGAAAAACTGTTTTTT. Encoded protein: CASSKRITEKLFF.

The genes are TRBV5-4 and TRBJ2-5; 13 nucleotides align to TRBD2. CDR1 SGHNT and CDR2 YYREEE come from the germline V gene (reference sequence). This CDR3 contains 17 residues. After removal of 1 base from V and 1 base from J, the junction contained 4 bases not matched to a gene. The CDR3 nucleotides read TGTGCCAGCAGCTTGACTAGCGGGGGGGGCACCCAAGAGACCCAGTACTTC. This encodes CASSLTSGGGTQETQYF.

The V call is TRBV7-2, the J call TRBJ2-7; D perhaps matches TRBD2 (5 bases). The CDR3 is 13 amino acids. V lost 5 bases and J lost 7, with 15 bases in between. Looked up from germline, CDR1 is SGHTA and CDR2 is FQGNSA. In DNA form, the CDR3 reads TGTGCCAGCAGCGGCCGGGAACCTCGGGAGCAGTACTTC. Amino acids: CASSGREPREQYF.

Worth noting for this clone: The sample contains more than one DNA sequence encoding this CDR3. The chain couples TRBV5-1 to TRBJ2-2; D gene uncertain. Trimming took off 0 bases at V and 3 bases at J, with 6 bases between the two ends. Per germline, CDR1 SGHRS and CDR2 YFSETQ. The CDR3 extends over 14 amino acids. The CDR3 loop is CASSLGVDTGELFF. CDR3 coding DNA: TGCGCCAGCAGCTTGGGGGTTGACACCGGGGAGCTGTTTTTT.

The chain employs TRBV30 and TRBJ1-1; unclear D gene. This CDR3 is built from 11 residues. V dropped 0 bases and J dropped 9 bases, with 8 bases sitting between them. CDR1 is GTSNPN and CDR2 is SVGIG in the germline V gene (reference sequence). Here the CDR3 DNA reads TGTGCCTGGAGTGTCCTCCGTAAAGCTTTCTTT. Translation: CAWSVLRKAFF.

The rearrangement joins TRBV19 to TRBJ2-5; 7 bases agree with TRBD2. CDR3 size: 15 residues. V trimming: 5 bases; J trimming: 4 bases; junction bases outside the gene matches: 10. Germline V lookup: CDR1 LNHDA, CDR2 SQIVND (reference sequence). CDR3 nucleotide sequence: TGTGCCAGTAGTGGAACCCGGACTAGTTCAGAGACCCAGTACTTC. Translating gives CASSGTRTSSETQYF.

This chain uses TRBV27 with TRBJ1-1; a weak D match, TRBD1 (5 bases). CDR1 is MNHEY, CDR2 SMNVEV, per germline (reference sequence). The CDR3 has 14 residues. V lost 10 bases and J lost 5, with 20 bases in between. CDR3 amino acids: CATSDRAGKTEAFF. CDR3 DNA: TGTGCCACCTCCGACAGAGCAGGAAAAACTGAAGCTTTCTTT.